This passage covers 2 T cell receptor beta chains from one sample sequenced in a study of CD8+CD57+ T cells in acquired aplastic anemia. The authors sequenced patients whose flow cytometry had shown CD8+CD57+ cell expansion. Profiling of TCR beta VDJ combinations and CDR3 sequences used genomic DNA as template. TCRdb ran MiXCR on the reads and lists one entry per CDR3 protein. Of over 150,000 distinct CDR3 sequences detected, about two thirds appear once; the ten largest clones hold about 50%. The sequenced material came from sorted CD4+, CD8+, or CD8+CD57+ T cells (not recorded which) from PBMCs. These receptors all stem from a human donor with aplastic anemia.

The V call is TRBV29-1, the J call TRBJ2-7, with TRBD1 matching 7 bases. The germline gives CDR1 SQVTM, CDR2 ANQGSEA. V trimming: 7 bases; J trimming: 0 bases; junction bases outside the gene matches: 6. The CDR3 length is 13 residues. CDR3 sequence: CSAIRDSSYEQYF. The DNA for the CDR3 is TGCAGCGCGATCAGGGACAGCTCCTACGAGCAGTACTTC.

The table lists this clonotype with a count of one. The DNA of the CDR3 is TGTGCCAGCAGCTTTCAGTATGGCTACACCTTC. Its translation is CASSFQYGYTF. This chain joins TRBV7-9 and TRBJ1-2; D uncertain. The length of the CDR3 is 11 residues. The germline V and J ends were trimmed by 3 bases and 5 bases, with 4 bases remaining between them. Germline V gives CDR1 SEHNR, CDR2 FQNEAQ (reference sequence).